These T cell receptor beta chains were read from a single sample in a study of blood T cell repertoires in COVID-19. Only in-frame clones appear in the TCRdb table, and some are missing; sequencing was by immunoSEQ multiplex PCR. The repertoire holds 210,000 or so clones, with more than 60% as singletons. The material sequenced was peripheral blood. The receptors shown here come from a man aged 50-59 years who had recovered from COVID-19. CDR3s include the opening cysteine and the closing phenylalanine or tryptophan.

CASHRGGSNQPQHF	TRBV19	TRBJ1-5
CASSTGFGNTIYF	TRBV16	TRBJ1-3
CATGGASGSSYEQYF	TRBV6-5	TRBJ2-7
CASRVPADTQYF	TRBV28	TRBJ2-3
CASSRQGVDQPQHF	TRBV19	TRBJ1-5
CASSLRDRVVAFF	TRBV28	TRBJ1-1
CASSPGTGLKVNYGYTF	TRBV6-4	TRBJ1-2
CASSYSSSGWSYGYTF	TRBV6-5	TRBJ1-2
CASRTGSLAEAFF	TRBV28	TRBJ1-1
CASSPFFGLAGVGSVLTF	TRBV18	TRBJ2-6
CASSHLIVLNEQFF	TRBV3-1/TRBV3-2	TRBJ2-1
CASSLSGQGYEQYF	TRBV5-5	TRBJ2-7
CASSRGEGANTEAFF	TRBV4-1	TRBJ1-1
CSVGGPNYGYTF	TRBV29-1	TRBJ1-2
CASSQEFSLAGVGTLNIQYF	TRBV4-2	TRBJ2-4
CASRPPLRGNTEAFF	TRBV19	TRBJ1-1
CASSYDRVWDTEAFF	TRBV28	TRBJ1-1
CASSPPVASGERGFF	TRBV18	TRBJ2-1
CASSLDRGRLSGANVLTF	TRBV28	TRBJ2-6
CASSPSGGANVLTF	TRBV3-1/TRBV3-2	TRBJ2-6
CASSPSGTGHGYTF	TRBV18	TRBJ1-2
CASSLLAGGMNTEAFF	TRBV27	TRBJ1-1
CASTPRGRTNEKLFF	TRBV19	TRBJ1-4
CASSERGEIYEQYF	TRBV6-1	TRBJ2-7
CASSQDWGRATGELFF	TRBV4-3	TRBJ2-2
CATSGQGDNQPQHF	TRBV15	TRBJ1-5
CAWSAGINQPQHF	TRBV30	TRBJ1-5
CASRGTTNNEQFF	TRBV2	TRBJ2-1
CASSASRTGRDEQFF	TRBV7-3	TRBJ2-1
CASSPRTLGEQYF	TRBV3-1/TRBV3-2	TRBJ2-7
CASSLREREMNTEAFF	TRBV7-3	TRBJ1-1
CASSEERGNTDTQYF	TRBV5-4	TRBJ2-3
CASRGLLYEQYF	TRBV2	TRBJ2-7
CASSIAGQYNEQFF	TRBV18	TRBJ2-1
CASSVGTGRQPQHF	TRBV19	TRBJ1-5
CASSPWREKAYNEQFF	TRBV27	TRBJ2-1
CASSPPASGPNTEAFF	TRBV11-2	TRBJ1-1
CASSPTVQGADTQYF	TRBV7-3	TRBJ2-3
CASPSGWGGNIQYF	TRBV5-8	TRBJ2-4